This T cell receptor beta chain is drawn from a study of OX40 agonist ivuxolimab in advanced cancers. This clone was observed once. Some clones are missing from TCRdb's copy, which holds only in-frame ones; the method was immunoSEQ multiplex PCR. The data hold tens of thousands of clones, with about 90% observed a single time. The receptor was isolated from an adult with an advanced solid tumor such as melanoma, head and neck, liver or kidney cancer. Sequencing used CD4+ or CD8+ T cells sorted from blood, obtained in a trial of the OX40 agonist ivuxolimab.

The CDR3, as DNA: TGTGCCAGCAGCCAAGAAGGGGCCTACACTGAAGCTTTCTTT. The encoded protein is CASSQEGAYTEAFF. The rearrangement uses TRBV14 and TRBJ1-1; tentative D call: TRBD1 (5 bases). Per the germline V gene, CDR1 is SGHDN and CDR2 is FVKESK. This CDR3 contains 14 residues. Trimming left V 0 bases short and J 3 bases short, with 8 bases between. Based on the CDR3 plus reference TRBV14 and TRBJ1-1, the full variable domain is EAGVTQFPSHSVIEKGQTVTLRCDPISGHDNLYWYRRVMGKEIKFLLHFVKESKQDESGMPNNRFLAERTGGTYSTLKVQPAELEDSGVYFCASSQEGAYTEAFFGQGTRLTVV.